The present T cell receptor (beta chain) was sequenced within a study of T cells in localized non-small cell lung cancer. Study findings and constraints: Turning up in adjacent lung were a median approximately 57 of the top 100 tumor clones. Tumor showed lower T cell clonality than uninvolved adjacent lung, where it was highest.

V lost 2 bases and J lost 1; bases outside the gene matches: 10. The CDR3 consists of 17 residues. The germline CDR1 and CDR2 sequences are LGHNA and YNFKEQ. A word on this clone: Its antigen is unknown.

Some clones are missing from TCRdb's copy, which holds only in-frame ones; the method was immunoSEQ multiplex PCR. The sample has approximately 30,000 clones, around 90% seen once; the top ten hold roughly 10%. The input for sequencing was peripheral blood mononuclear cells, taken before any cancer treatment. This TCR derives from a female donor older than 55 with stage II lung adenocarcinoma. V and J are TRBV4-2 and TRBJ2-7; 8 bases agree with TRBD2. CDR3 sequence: CASSQRSGSGSSYEQYF. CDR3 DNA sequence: TGTGCCAGCAGCCAACGTTCCGGGAGCGGGAGTTCCTACGAGCAGTACTTC.